The source of this TCR beta chain is a study of blood T cell repertoires in COVID-19. Study information: T cells, B-cell-depleted T cells, or PBMCs provided the cDNA or gDNA that served as material.

The V end was cut by 4 bases, the J end by 0 bases, with 8 bases between. Germline assignment: CDR1 SGHRS and CDR2 YFSETQ. The CDR3 loop spans 13 amino acids. Only a few counts were recorded for this clone. Study processing details: By means of reference gene primer amplification, nucleated cell counts were estimated. Sequencing used immunoSEQ multiplex PCR; TCRdb keeps in-frame clones, though not all of them. The V and J calls and clone size were taken over from that table, and D and trimming were inferred from the DNA. The table records approximately 150,000 clones, roughly four fifths of them present only once.

What was sequenced was peripheral blood. The chain is built from TRBV5-1 and TRBJ2-7; possibly TRBD1 for D (6 bases). The TCR originated in a woman older than 75 with acute or convalescent COVID-19. CDR3 loop: CASSRDNSYEQYF. The DNA of the CDR3 is TGCGCCAGCAGCCGGGACAACTCCTACGAGCAGTACTTC. Complete variable domain (other parts from reference TRBV5-1 and TRBJ2-7): KAGVTQTPRYLIKTRGQQVTLSCSPISGHRSVSWYQQTPGQGLQFLFEYFSETQRNKGNFPGRFSGRQFSNSRSEMNVSTLELGDSALYLCASSRDNSYEQYFGPGTRLTVT.